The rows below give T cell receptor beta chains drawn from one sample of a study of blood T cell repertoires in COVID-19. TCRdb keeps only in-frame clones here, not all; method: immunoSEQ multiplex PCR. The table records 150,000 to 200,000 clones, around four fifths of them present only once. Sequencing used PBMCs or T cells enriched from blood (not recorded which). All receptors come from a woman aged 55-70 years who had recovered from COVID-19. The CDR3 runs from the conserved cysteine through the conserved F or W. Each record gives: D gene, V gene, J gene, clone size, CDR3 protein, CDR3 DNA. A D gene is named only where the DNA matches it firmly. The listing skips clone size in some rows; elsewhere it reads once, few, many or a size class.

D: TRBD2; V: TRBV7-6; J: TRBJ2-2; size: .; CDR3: CASSLLAGDTGELFF; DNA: TGTGCCAGCAGCTTGCTAGCGGGGGACACCGGGGAGCTGTTTTTT
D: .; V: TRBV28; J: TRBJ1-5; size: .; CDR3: CASRGWQGNQPQHF; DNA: TGTGCCAGCAGAGGGTGGCAGGGGAATCAGCCCCAGCATTTT
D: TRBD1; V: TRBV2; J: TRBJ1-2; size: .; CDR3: CASRRGLGGYTF; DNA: TGTGCCAGCAGAAGGGGGCTTGGGGGCTACACCTTC
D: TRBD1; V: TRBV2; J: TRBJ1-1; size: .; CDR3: CASRLGTGGTEAFF; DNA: TGTGCCAGCAGACTTGGGACAGGCGGGACTGAAGCTTTCTTT
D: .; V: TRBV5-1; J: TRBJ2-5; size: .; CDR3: CASSLVANQETQYF; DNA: TGCGCCAGCAGCTTGGTTGCGAACCAAGAGACCCAGTACTTC
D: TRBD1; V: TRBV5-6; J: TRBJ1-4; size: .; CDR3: CASSYRQGANEKLFF; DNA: TGTGCCAGCAGCTATCGACAGGGTGCTAATGAAAAACTGTTTTTT
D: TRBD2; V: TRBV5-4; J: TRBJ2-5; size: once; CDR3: CAPPGVAGGTETQYF; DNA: TGTGCCCCACCCGGGGTAGCGGGAGGTACAGAGACCCAGTACTTC
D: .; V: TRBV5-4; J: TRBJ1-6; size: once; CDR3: CASTRGGAFPPHF; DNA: TGTGCCAGCACGAGGGGAGGGGCTTTTCCGCCCCACTTT
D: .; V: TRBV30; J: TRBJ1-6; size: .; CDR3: CAWSVGGGELPLHF; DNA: TGTGCCTGGAGTGTCGGCGGCGGAGAACTCCCCCTCCACTTT
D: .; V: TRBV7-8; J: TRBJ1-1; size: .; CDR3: CASSLGGSVRTEAFF; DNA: TGTGCCAGCAGCCTAGGAGGGTCAGTCCGCACTGAAGCTTTCTTT
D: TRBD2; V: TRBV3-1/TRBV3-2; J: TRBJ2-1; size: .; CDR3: CASSQDPSGLYNEQFF; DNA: TGTGCCAGCAGCCAAGACCCTAGCGGCCTCTACAATGAGCAGTTCTTC
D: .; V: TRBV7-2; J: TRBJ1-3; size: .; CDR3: CASSPFLLNTIYF; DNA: TGTGCCAGCAGCCCCTTCTTATTAAACACCATATATTTT